This entry is about one T cell receptor (beta chain). The antigen is unknown. This sample is part of a study of tumor-infiltrating lymphocytes in primary liver carcinoma. Across the whole study: The five patients, who were men and women, ranged in age from 30 to 69 years.

Co-extraction of RNA and DNA was performed on roughly 20-34 mg of unsorted bulk tissue. Patients had primary liver carcinoma treated by surgical resection. Findings of the study overall: Paired tumor-adjacent and tumor-blood samples overlapped less than tumor region pairs did.

The germline V gene has CDR1 MNHEY and CDR2 SVGAGI. The CDR3 extends over 13 amino acids. The V end lost 9 bases, the J end lost 3 bases, and 15 bases lay between the germline ends. Synthesis of TCR beta cDNA was carried out from about 0.55 ug total RNA with a constant-region primer. Three rounds of nested multiplex PCR with slightly modified ARM-PCR produced TCR beta libraries. Investigators reported that the first two PCR rounds, at 9 to 11 cycles each, used TRBV1-TRBV30 forward primers with a C-beta reverse primer. TCRdb ran MiXCR on the multiplex PCR reads and lists one entry per CDR3 protein. The sample records more than 100,000 distinct CDR3 sequences, around 62% being singletons.

The V and J genes are TRBV6-5 and TRBJ2-7; D is uncertain. The specimen sequenced was liver tumor tissue from sampling region 1. Subset: tumor region T1, superior pole. The receptor's source is a woman aged 60-75 years with primary liver carcinoma and hepatitis B virus infection. The CDR3, as DNA: TGTGCCAGAAGTCATGACACCGGCTACGAGCAGTACTTC. Translated, it gives CARSHDTGYEQYF.